Listed here is a single T cell receptor (beta chain). Its antigen is currently unknown. The data were taken from a study of cytomegalovirus exposure and HLA in healthy donors. Study-level background: The 120 validation repertoires used the same platform as the approximately 620 first-cohort repertoires (as reported by a later analysis).

The CDR3 has 16 amino acids. The V gene lost 5 bases and the J gene lost 0 bases, with 18 bases spanning the gap. The germline V gene encodes CDR1 GTSNPN and CDR2 SVGIG (reference sequence). The protocol was immunoSEQ multiplex PCR, while the TCRdb copy is restricted to in-frame clones and leaves out a portion. The table lists 68,000 or so clones, roughly 90% of them singletons, with 0.95% to 1.5% in the top ten. Donors came from a validation cohort of over a hundred subjects, distinct from the first 666-subject cohort. Study-level points and caveats: Among TCR beta chains, those listed as cytomegalovirus-associated numbered about 160.

The sample consisted of PBMCs. This chain uses TRBV30 with TRBJ2-3, with a weak D call TRBD2 (6 bases). The source is a woman between 18 and 29 years old in good health and CMV-seronegative. For the CDR3, the DNA is TGTGCCTGGGAGAACCTTTTGCGGGGTAGCACAGATACGCAGTATTTT. The encoded protein is CAWENLLRGSTDTQYF.